The 14 T cell receptor beta chains listed next were all sequenced from one sample in a study of blood T cell repertoires in COVID-19. Sequencing used immunoSEQ multiplex PCR; TCRdb keeps in-frame clones, though not all of them. The repertoire holds about 90,000 clones, with about 77% as singletons. Sequences were obtained from peripheral blood. The receptors derive from a woman over 75 with acute or convalescent COVID-19.

The rearrangement uses TRBV7-9 and TRBJ1-1; D perhaps matches TRBD1 (6 bases). In germline, CDR1 is SEHNR, CDR2 FQNEAQ (reference sequence). The CDR3 spans 14 residues. V was pared by 2 bases and J by 3 bases, with 10 bases between. This CDR3 is CASSLRAGDTEAFF. The CDR3 bases are TGTGCCAGCAGCTTAAGGGCAGGGGACACTGAAGCTTTCTTT. Full variable domain (remainder filled in from reference TRBV7-9 and TRBJ1-1): DTGVSQNPRHKITKRGQNVTFRCDPISEHNRLYWYRQTLGQGPEFLTYFQNEAQLEKSRLLSDRFSAERPKGSFSTLEIQRTEQGDSAMYLCASSLRAGDTEAFFGQGTRLTVV.

The V and J genes are TRBV5-1 and TRBJ1-6; TRBD1 agrees at 11 bases. After removal of 3 bases from V and 9 bases from J, the junction contained 5 bases not matched to a gene. The CDR3 length is 15 residues. CDR1 is SGHRS, CDR2 YFSETQ, per germline. CDR3 DNA sequence: TGCGCCAGCAGCTGGATGGGGACAGGGGGTTCACCCCTCCACTTT. Its translation: CASSWMGTGGSPLHF.

The rearrangement links TRBV7-8 to TRBJ1-4; TRBD1 is a possible D gene (5 bases). Germline CDR1 and CDR2: SGHVS and FQNEAQ. The CDR3 spans 16 residues. V shed 5 bases and J shed 1 base, with 14 bases lying between them. The CDR3 here is CASSRRDGRTNEKLFF. The CDR3, as DNA: TGTGCCAGCAGCCGGCGGGACGGTCGAACTAATGAAAAACTGTTTTTT.

DNA of the CDR3: TGCGCCAGCAGCGCAACTAGCGGAGGAGACGAGCAGTACTTC. This encodes CASSATSGGDEQYF. The chain couples TRBV5-1 to TRBJ2-7; TRBD2 aligns across 8 bases. This CDR3 comprises 14 residues. CDR1 and CDR2 (germline): SGHRS, YFSETQ. The trim removed 4 bases at V and 5 bases at J, leaving 8 bases unmatched.

V and J are TRBV27 and TRBJ1-4; D possibly corresponds to TRBD1 (5 bases). The V gene lost 5 bases and the J gene lost 8 bases, with 21 bases spanning the gap. The CDR3 is made up of 16 amino acids. Germline CDR1 MNHEY, CDR2 SMNVEV (reference sequence). Here the CDR3 reads CASSTRRDGGGEKLFF. The DNA for the CDR3 is TGTGCCAGCAGTACCCGCCGGGACGGCGGGGGGGAAAAACTGTTTTTT.

The chain recombines TRBV19 with TRBJ1-4; 9 bases fit TRBD1. Germline lookup yields CDR1 LNHDA and CDR2 SQIVND (reference sequence). Trimming cost V 7 bases and J 8 bases; bases outside gene matches: 14. The CDR3 consists of 16 residues. CDR3 sequence reads: CASTLGAGTGKEKLFF. CDR3 in DNA: TGTGCCAGTACGCTAGGCGCCGGGACAGGGAAGGAAAAACTGTTTTTT.

The V and J genes are TRBV4-3 and TRBJ1-3; D uncertain. Germline CDR1 LGHNA, CDR2 YSLEER. This CDR3 region has 15 residues. The V gene lost 1 base and the J gene lost 4 bases, with 11 bases spanning the gap. The CDR3 sequence: CASSQGLGVGNTIYF. CDR3 DNA: TGCGCCAGCAGCCAAGGCCTGGGAGTCGGAAACACCATATATTTT.

The V and J genes are TRBV4-1 and TRBJ1-6; D is ambiguous. CDR1 MGHRA and CDR2 YSYEKL come from the germline V gene. Trimming took off 1 base at V and 2 bases at J, with 6 bases between the two ends. The CDR3 covers 15 residues. The CDR3 here is CASSQGETYNSPLHF. CDR3 nucleotides: TGCGCCAGCAGCCAAGGAGAGACCTATAATTCACCCCTCCACTTT.

The CDR3 nucleotides are TGTGCCAGCAGCGGAGGGATTGAGTCCAATCAGCCCCAGCATTTT. Translating gives CASSGGIESNQPQHF. The chain carries TRBV2 and TRBJ1-5; unclear D gene. The length of the CDR3 is 15 residues. The ends were cut back, 6 bases at V and 3 bases at J, with 15 bases in the middle. Germline V gene data show CDR1 as SNHLY and CDR2 as FYNNEI.

This clone has a handful of counts. The V and J genes are TRBV5-4 and TRBJ1-1, with TRBD1 identical over 9 bases. CDR3 length: 14 residues. V lost 0 bases, J lost 5 bases, and 2 bases stayed unmatched. From germline, CDR1 is SGHNT and CDR2 YYREEE (reference sequence). The CDR3 DNA follows: TGTGCCAGCAGCTTGGACAGGGGGCAGACTGAAGCTTTCTTT. Translation: CASSLDRGQTEAFF.

About this clone itself: Additional DNA sequences in this sample encode the identical CDR3. The V call is TRBV18, the J call TRBJ2-1; 11 bases line up with TRBD2. The CDR3 has 15 residues. J gave up 4 bases and V 2 bases, and 1 base lay outside the gene matches. CDR1 is KGHSH, CDR2 LQKENI, per germline. The CDR3, as DNA: TGTGCCAGCTCACCAGGGACTAGCGGTTACAATGAGCAGTTCTTC. It yields the protein CASSPGTSGYNEQFF.

The CDR3: CASSIQRVAYEQYF. CDR3 in DNA: TGTGCCAGCAGCATCCAGCGGGTGGCCTACGAGCAGTACTTC. The rearrangement uses TRBV6-5 and TRBJ2-7; D perhaps matches TRBD2 (6 bases). Germline loops: CDR1 MNHEY, CDR2 SVGAGI. Trimming removed 6 bases from V and 2 bases from J, with 14 bases in between. This CDR3 comprises 14 residues.

The chain recombines TRBV5-6 with TRBJ1-3; unclear D gene. This CDR3 spans 11 amino acids. The V end lost 6 bases, the J end lost 4 bases, and 5 bases lay between the germline ends. Germline assignment: CDR1 SGHDT and CDR2 YYEEEE. The CDR3 loop is CASTGGNTIYF. DNA of the CDR3: TGTGCCAGCACCGGGGGAAACACCATATATTTT.

The V and J genes are TRBV9 and TRBJ1-6; 9 nucleotides align to TRBD1. Germline loops: CDR1 SGDLS, CDR2 YYNGEE. The CDR3 loop spans 15 amino acids. With V trimmed by 4 bases and J by 10 bases, 9 bases remained unmatched. This CDR3 reads CASSPMDRGDSPLHF. The CDR3 DNA sequence: TGTGCCAGCAGCCCGATGGACAGGGGTGACTCACCCCTCCACTTT.